A selection of T cell receptor beta chains follows, all from one sample in a study of PD-1 blockade in classical Hodgkin lymphoma. Sequenced by immunoSEQ multiplex PCR; TCRdb stores in-frame clones only, minus some. The data show around 93,000 clones, about 77% seen once. Material: peripheral blood mononuclear cells (PBMCs), obtained before the fourth cycle of nivolumab. These receptors were collected from a human donor with classical Hodgkin lymphoma. Each CDR3 is given with its conserved first and last residue. A D gene is named only where the DNA matches it firmly.

D	V	J	CDR3
TRBD2	TRBV4-1	TRBJ2-4	CASSQDWGTRDIQYF
TRBD1	TRBV5-6	TRBJ2-7	CASSFDRGYASQYF
-	TRBV28	TRBJ2-5	CASSLITGGEETQYF
TRBD1	TRBV28	TRBJ2-7	CASSLGLGAGGSYEQYF
-	TRBV7-6	TRBJ2-4	CASSLGLGFQSGGIQYF
-	TRBV7-3	TRBJ2-2	CASSTNTGELFF
-	TRBV27	TRBJ2-5	CASSSRADQETQYF
-	TRBV9	TRBJ1-1	CASSPSQTGNTEAFF
-	TRBV19	TRBJ1-5	CASKMGLGGKSNQPQHF
-	TRBV6-6	TRBJ1-4	CASSYGQGLNEKLFF
-	TRBV9	TRBJ2-3	CASSVLGRDGTDTQYF
-	TRBV2	TRBJ1-4	CASRPDRRLTTNEKLFF
-	TRBV4-2	TRBJ2-7	CASSQAAPQSLYEQYF
-	TRBV27	TRBJ1-3	CASAGRFGDTIYF
-	TRBV4-2	TRBJ2-3	CASSQAGRTTTDTQYF
-	TRBV5-1	TRBJ2-3	CASSLDAVTDTQYF
TRBD1	TRBV29-1	TRBJ1-3	CSVAGTASGNTIYF
-	TRBV10-3	TRBJ1-2	CAISDLGPISYGYTF
TRBD1	TRBV18	TRBJ2-7	CASSRDSQPYEQYF
-	TRBV19	TRBJ1-4	CASTGGGTHEKLFF
-	TRBV18	TRBJ2-1	CASSPQVAAYNEQFF
-	TRBV19	TRBJ2-7	CASKGQGIHEQYF
TRBD2	TRBV15	TRBJ2-5	CATSRFLAGAGETQYF
TRBD1	TRBV30	TRBJ1-1	CACPEAGGIAFF
-	TRBV6-5	TRBJ1-1	CASSYRESTEAFF
TRBD1	TRBV9	TRBJ2-7	CASSVGQGAYEQYF
TRBD1	TRBV2	TRBJ2-2	CASSPGTGVMKDTGELFF
-	TRBV5-1	TRBJ2-5	CASSLVRDLQETQYF
TRBD2	TRBV19	TRBJ2-7	CASSISGGYYEQYF
-	TRBV6-4	TRBJ1-2	CASSVNWGSYGYTF
TRBD1	TRBV30	TRBJ1-1	CAWRSQGRTEAFF
TRBD1	TRBV11-3	TRBJ2-7	CASSLGTGYPYEQYF
-	TRBV19	TRBJ1-2	CASRNDGRANYGYTF
-	TRBV5-4	TRBJ1-2	CASSRVADGYTF
-	TRBV7-2	TRBJ2-7	CASSLGLGASYEQYF
TRBD2	TRBV7-3	TRBJ2-1	CASSGEGPVDEQFF
-	TRBV5-6	TRBJ2-5	CASSLTEQETQYF
TRBD1	TRBV5-1	TRBJ2-7	CASSLEGLGTAYYEQYF
-	TRBV2	TRBJ1-2	CASSERLQGSYGYTF
-	TRBV11-2	TRBJ2-2	CASSFLRVAGELFF
-	TRBV7-3	TRBJ2-7	CASSLYGRPYEQYF
TRBD1	TRBV7-2	TRBJ1-5	CASSLRGAGGGNQPQHF